These T cell receptor beta chains were read from a single sample in a study of vaccination and CD4 T cells after COVID-19. No antigens are known for them. MiXCR was run by TCRdb on the PCR reads, yielding one entry per CDR3 protein. The sample records about 20,000 distinct CDR3 sequences, 55% to 70% being singletons. The input for sequencing was CD4+ T cells from blood, cultured in vitro, taken after SARS-CoV-2 vaccination. The receptors were sampled from a human donor who had recovered from COVID-19. Both conserved end residues are part of each CDR3. A D gene is named only where the DNA matches it firmly. Not all rows give a size; the values are once, few, many and, for expanded clones, a class.

d_call | j_call | clone_size | v_call | cdr3_aa | cdr3_nt
. | TRBJ1-2 | . | TRBV20-1 | CSAKTGYGYTF | TGCAGTGCCAAGACAGGCTATGGCTACACCTTC
TRBD1 | TRBJ2-1 | . | TRBV19 | CASSDRGYNEQFF | TGTGCCAGTTCAGACAGGGGCTACAATGAGCAGTTCTTC
TRBD1 | TRBJ2-1 | . | TRBV7-9 | CASSSSQTGTGGDEQFF | TGTGCCAGCAGCTCCTCACAAACCGGGACAGGGGGCGATGAGCAGTTCTTC
TRBD1 | TRBJ2-1 | . | TRBV5-8 | CASSLDTGQGFNEQFF | TGTGCCAGCAGCTTGGATACGGGACAGGGATTCAATGAGCAGTTCTTC
. | TRBJ2-2 | . | TRBV11-1 | CASSQQGHLNTGELFF | TGTGCCAGCAGTCAACAGGGACACCTGAACACCGGGGAGCTGTTTTTT
. | TRBJ2-1 | . | TRBV24-1 | CATSGSVTYNEQFF | TGTGCCACCAGTGGGTCGGTAACCTACAATGAGCAGTTCTTC
. | TRBJ1-2 | . | TRBV20-1 | CSAQYQGNYGYTF | TGCAGTGCTCAGTACCAGGGCAACTATGGCTACACCTTC
. | TRBJ1-1 | few | TRBV6-1 | CASRWGANTEAFF | TGTGCCAGCAGGTGGGGTGCCAACACTGAAGCTTTCTTT
TRBD2 | TRBJ2-3 | . | TRBV20-1 | CSARDPGLAGVWATDTQYF | TGCAGTGCTAGAGATCCCGGACTAGCGGGAGTGTGGGCCACAGATACGCAGTATTTT
. | TRBJ2-2 | . | TRBV5-4 | CASSHEDLDTGELFF | TGCGCCAGCAGCCACGAGGACTTAGACACCGGGGAGCTGTTTTTT